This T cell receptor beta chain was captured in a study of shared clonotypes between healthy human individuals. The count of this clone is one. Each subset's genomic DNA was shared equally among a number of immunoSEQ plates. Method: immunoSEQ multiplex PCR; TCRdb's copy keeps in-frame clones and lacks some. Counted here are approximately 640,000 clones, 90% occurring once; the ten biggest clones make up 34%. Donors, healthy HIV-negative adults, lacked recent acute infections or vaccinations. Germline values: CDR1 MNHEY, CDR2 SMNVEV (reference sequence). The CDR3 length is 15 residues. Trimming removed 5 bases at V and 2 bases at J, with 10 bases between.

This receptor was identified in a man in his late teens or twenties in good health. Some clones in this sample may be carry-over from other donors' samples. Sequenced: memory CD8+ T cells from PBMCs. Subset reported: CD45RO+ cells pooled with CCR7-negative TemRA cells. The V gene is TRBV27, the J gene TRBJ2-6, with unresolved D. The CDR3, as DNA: TGTGCCAGCAGTCACGACGTGGCTGGGGCCAACGTCCTGACTTTC. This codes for CASSHDVAGANVLTF.